Described below is a single TCR beta chain sequence and its context. Its antigen remains undetermined. No much larger clone is present one base from it, and per-base qualities are unavailable. This sample is drawn from a study of blood T cells in healthy people across ages (dated by TCRdb to the mid-2010s). Notes on the research overall: Template switching captured roughly one uniquely barcoded TCR beta cDNA molecule per two T cells in model experiments. To avoid experimental bias, donors of different ages were randomly spread across the sequencing lanes. Four age groups were formed from the donors: young (average 16 years), middle-aged (just under 40), aged (around 62) and long-lived (roughly 88). Two additional independent replicas of 1 million unique cDNA reads from the same blood draw were analyzed for two donors (one aged 18 to 30 and one aged 80 or older). Age-related changes in TCR beta repertoire diversity were measured in the study by deep sequencing normalized with unique cDNA molecular identifiers. The research as a whole found: A strong correlation was found between observed TCR beta diversity and the percentage of naive T cells measured by flow cytometry. Since profiling was done on bulk unsorted PBMCs, naive and antigen-experienced compartments could not be conclusively compared. Because the CMV infection status of the donors was unknown, age-related changes in expanded clonotypes may potentially have been confounded. Compared with the aged group, the long-lived group had more naive CD4+ T cells, fewer expanded clones and increased TCR diversity, a pattern suggesting age selection. Estimates of total diversity based on one million sequenced T cells were considered lower bounds and underestimates. Observed TCR beta diversity per million T cells fell roughly linearly with age, and a significant reduction was already apparent by age roughly 40.

V and J are truncated by 0 bases and 4 bases respectively, leaving an intervening sequence of 12 bases. The germline V gene encodes CDR1 DFQATT and CDR2 SNEGSKA (reference sequence). The CDR3 sequence holds 14 residues, the cysteine and phenylalanine included. Just CDR3 DNA is preserved here, 42 bases in frame from base 1. The 35 to 40 donors, aged roughly 6 to 95 years, were systemically healthy Caucasian individuals from Russia. Each donor gave ten milliliters of peripheral blood, collected into EDTA-treated Vacutainer tubes. Ficoll-Paque density-gradient centrifugation was used to isolate PBMCs, with at least 6.5 million per sample. Trizol reagent was used to extract total RNA from PBMCs, with at least 5 micrograms per sample. For every donor, an aliquot of PBMCs went through flow cytometry to measure the percentages of naive CD45RAhigh/CD27high T cells. Libraries were constructed by 5' RACE. For sequencing, an Illumina HiSeq 2500 was employed. The second PCR ran for roughly 7 to 12 cycles and used a J-beta primer mix along with a sample-barcoded 5' primer. Each TCR beta cDNA molecule received a unique molecular identifier from a template-switch 5' adaptor carrying 12 random nucleotides. Each sample yielded at least 3 million CDR3-containing paired-end reads. All of the RNA was converted into first-strand cDNA using the Mint cDNA synthesis kit, with a TRBC-specific oligonucleotide serving as the primer. All cDNA was treated with uracil-DNA glycosylase and then went through a first 18-cycle PCR with the universal primers M1SS and BC2_uni_R. The source study handled its data this way. For normalization, 1 million high-quality reads were randomly selected from each sample, with every read carrying a distinct molecular identifier. Reads with shared molecular identifiers were discarded instead of being binned into consensus sequences. MiTCR, run with a Q25 quality threshold and the strictest error-elimination algorithm, handled CDR3 identification, clonotype clustering and error correction. Lower-bound total TCR beta diversity was estimated with a nonparametric unseen species model using Euler transformation. TCRdb reworked the public reads: Q25 trimming with fastp, MiXCR clone assembly, productive beta chains retained. Every entry covers one CDR3 protein and lists the most common genes and DNA from its rows. The V and J calls shown here were made by TCRdb, not taken from the authors' results. Across this sample there are about 730,000 distinct CDR3 sequences, with 35% to 45% seen only once. Of the sample, less than 25% falls within the top ten clones.

The receptor chain draws on TRBV20-1 and TRBJ2-5; perhaps TRBD2 is the D gene, with 6 bases matching. The sequencing sample was made of blood. The receptor's source is a woman aged 55-75 years in good health. At the DNA level, the sequence is TGCAGTGCTAGAGATTGGAACGGGAGAGAGACCCAGTACTTC. Its translation is CSARDWNGRETQYF.